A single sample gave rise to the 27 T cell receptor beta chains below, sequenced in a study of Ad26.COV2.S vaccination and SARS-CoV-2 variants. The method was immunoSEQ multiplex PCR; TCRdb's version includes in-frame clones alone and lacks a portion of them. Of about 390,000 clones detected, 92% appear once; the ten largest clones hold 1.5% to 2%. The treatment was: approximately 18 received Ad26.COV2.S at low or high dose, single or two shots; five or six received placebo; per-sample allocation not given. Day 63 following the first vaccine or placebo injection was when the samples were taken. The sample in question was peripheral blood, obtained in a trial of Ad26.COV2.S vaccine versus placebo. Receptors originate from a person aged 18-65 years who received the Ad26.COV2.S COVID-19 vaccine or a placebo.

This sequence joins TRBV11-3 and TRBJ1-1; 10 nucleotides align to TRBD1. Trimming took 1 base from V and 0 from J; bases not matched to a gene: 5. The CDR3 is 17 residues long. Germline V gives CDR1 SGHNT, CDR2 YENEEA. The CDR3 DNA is TGTGCCAGCAGCTTAGGGGGGACAGGGGCCTTGAACACTGAAGCTTTCTTT. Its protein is CASSLGGTGALNTEAFF.

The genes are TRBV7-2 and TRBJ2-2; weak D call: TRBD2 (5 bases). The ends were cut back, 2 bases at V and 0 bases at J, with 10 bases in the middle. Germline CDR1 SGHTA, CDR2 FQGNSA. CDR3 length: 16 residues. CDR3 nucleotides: TGTGCCAGCAGCTTACACGGGATGCCGAACACCGGGGAGCTGTTTTTT. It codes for CASSLHGMPNTGELFF.

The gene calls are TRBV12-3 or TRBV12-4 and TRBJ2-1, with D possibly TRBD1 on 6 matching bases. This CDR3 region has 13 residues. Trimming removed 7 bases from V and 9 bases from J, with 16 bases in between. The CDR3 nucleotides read TGTGCCAGCAAGGGGGAGATTTATAGTGAGCAGTTCTTC. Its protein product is CASKGEIYSEQFF.

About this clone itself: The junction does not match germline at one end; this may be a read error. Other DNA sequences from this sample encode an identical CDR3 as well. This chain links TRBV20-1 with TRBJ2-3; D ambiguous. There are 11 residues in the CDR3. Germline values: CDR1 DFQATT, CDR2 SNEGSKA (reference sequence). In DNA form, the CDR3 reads TGCAGTGCTAGGCGCACAGATACACAGTATTTT. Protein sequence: CSARRTDTQYF.

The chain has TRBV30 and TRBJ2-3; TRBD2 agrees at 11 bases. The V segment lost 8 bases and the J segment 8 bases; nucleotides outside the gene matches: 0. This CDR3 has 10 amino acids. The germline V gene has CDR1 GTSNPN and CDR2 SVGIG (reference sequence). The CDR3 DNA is TGTGCCGGGACTAGCGGTACGCAGTATTTT. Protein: CAGTSGTQYF.

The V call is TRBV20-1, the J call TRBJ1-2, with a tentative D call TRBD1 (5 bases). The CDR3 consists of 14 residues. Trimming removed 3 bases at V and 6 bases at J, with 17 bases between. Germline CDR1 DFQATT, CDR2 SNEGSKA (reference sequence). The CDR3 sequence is CSASLQPGGHGYTF. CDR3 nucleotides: TGCAGTGCTAGTCTCCAACCTGGGGGACATGGCTACACCTTC.

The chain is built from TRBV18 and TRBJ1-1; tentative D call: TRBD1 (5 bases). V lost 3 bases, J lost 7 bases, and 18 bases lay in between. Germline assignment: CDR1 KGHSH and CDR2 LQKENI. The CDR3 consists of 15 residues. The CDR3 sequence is CASSPDLSGVNEAFF. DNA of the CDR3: TGTGCCAGCTCACCGGACTTGTCGGGGGTCAATGAAGCTTTCTTT.

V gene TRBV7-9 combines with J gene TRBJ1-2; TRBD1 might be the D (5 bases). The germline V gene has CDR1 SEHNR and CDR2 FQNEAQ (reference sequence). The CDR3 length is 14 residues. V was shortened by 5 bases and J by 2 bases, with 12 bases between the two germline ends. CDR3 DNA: TGTGCCAGCAGCCGGGAGGGGCCCAACTATGGCTACACCTTC. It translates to CASSREGPNYGYTF.

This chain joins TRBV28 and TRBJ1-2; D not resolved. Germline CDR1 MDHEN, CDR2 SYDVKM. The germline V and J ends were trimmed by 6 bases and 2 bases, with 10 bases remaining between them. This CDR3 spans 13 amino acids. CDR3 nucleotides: TGTGCCAGCAGGAAGGACCCGAACTATGGCTACACCTTC. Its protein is CASRKDPNYGYTF.

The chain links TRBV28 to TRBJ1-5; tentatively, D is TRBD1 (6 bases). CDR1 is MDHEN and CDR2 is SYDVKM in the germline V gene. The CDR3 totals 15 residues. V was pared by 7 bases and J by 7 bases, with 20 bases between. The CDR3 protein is CASTLGAGEGQPQHF. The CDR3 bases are TGTGCCAGCACCCTAGGGGCAGGGGAAGGGCAGCCCCAGCATTTT.

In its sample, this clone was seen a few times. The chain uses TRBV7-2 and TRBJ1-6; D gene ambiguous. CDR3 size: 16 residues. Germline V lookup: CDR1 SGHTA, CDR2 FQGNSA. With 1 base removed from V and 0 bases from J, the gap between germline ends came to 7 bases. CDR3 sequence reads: CASSLVRSSYNSPLHF. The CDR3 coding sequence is TGTGCCAGCAGCTTAGTCCGGAGCTCCTATAATTCACCCCTCCACTTT. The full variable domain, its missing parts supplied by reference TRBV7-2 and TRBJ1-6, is GAGVSQSPSNKVTEKGKDVELRCDPISGHTALYWYRQSLGQGLEFLIYFQGNSAPDKSGLPSDRFSAERTGGSVSTLTIQRTQQEDSAVYLCASSLVRSSYNSPLHFGNGTRLTVT.

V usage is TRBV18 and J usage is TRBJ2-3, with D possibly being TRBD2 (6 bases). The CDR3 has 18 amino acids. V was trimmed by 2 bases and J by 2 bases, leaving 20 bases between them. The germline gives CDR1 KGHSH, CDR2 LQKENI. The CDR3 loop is CASSPTNPGSGHTDTQYF. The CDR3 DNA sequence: TGTGCCAGCTCACCAACCAACCCCGGAAGCGGGCACACAGATACGCAGTATTTT.

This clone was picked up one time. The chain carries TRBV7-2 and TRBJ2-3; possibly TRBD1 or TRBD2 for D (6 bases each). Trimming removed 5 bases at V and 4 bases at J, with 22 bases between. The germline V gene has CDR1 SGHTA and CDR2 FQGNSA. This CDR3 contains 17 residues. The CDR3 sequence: CASSHHLRGPRSDTQYF. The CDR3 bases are TGTGCCAGCAGCCATCACCTCCGGGGGCCCCGCTCAGATACGCAGTATTTT.

As DNA, the CDR3 is TGTGCCAGCAGTGAGGTTGGGGACAGGGGGGACGAGCAGTACTTC. Protein sequence: CASSEVGDRGDEQYF. The chain recombines TRBV6-1 with TRBJ2-7, with 11 bases matching TRBD1. V was pared by 3 bases and J by 5 bases, with 6 bases of the junction left unmatched. The germline V gene encodes CDR1 MNHNS and CDR2 SASEGT. This CDR3 has 15 amino acids.

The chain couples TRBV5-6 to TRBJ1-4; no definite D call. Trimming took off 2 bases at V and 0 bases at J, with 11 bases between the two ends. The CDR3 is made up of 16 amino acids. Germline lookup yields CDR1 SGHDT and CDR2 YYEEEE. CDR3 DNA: TGTGCCAGCAGCTTTTTCCGGGGAGCAACTAATGAAAAACTGTTTTTT. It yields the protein CASSFFRGATNEKLFF. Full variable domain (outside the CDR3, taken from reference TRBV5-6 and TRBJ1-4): DAGVTQSPTHLIKTRGQQVTLRCSPKSGHDTVSWYQQALGQGPQFIFQYYEEEERQRGNFPDRFSGHQFPNYSSELNVNALLLGDSALYLCASSFFRGATNEKLFFGSGTQLSVL.

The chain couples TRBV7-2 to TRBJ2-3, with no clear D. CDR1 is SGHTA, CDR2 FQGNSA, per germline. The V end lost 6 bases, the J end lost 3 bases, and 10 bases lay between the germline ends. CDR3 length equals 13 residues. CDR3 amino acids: CASSLAMTDTQYF. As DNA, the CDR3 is TGTGCCAGCAGTTTGGCTATGACAGATACGCAGTATTTT.

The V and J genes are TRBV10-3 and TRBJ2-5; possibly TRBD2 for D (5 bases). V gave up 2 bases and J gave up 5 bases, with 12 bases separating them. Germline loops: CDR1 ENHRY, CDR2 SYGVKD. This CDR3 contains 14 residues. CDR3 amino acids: CAISEEERDETQYF. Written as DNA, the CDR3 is TGTGCCATCAGTGAGGAAGAGAGGGATGAGACCCAGTACTTC.

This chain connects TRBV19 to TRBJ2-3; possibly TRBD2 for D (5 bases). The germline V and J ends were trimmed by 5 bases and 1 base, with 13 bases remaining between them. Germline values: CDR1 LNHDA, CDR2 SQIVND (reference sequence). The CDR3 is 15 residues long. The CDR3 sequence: CASSLPDSGTDTQYF. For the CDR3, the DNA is TGTGCCAGTAGTCTCCCGGACTCCGGCACAGATACGCAGTATTTT.

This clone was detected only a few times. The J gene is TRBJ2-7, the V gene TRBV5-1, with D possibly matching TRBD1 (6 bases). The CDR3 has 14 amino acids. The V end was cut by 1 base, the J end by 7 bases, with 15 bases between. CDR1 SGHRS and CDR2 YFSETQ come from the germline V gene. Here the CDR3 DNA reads TGCGCCAGCAGCTTGACCAGGGGAGATTGGGAGCAGTACTTC. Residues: CASSLTRGDWEQYF. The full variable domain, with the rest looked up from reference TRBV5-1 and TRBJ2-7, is KAGVTQTPRYLIKTRGQQVTLSCSPISGHRSVSWYQQTPGQGLQFLFEYFSETQRNKGNFPGRFSGRQFSNSRSEMNVSTLELGDSALYLCASSLTRGDWEQYFGPGTRLTVT.

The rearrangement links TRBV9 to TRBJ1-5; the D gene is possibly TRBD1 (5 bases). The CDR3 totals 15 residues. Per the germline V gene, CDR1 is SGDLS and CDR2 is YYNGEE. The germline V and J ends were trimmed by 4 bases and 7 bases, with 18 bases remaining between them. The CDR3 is CASSRAGGKSQPQHF. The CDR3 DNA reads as TGTGCCAGCAGCCGAGCGGGGGGGAAGAGCCAGCCCCAGCATTTT.

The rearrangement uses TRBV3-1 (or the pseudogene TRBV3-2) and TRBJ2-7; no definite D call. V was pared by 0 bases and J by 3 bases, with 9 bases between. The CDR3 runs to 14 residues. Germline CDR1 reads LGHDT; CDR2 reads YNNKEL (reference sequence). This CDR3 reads CASSQDNQIYEQYF. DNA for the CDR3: TGTGCCAGCAGCCAAGACAACCAGATCTACGAGCAGTACTTC.

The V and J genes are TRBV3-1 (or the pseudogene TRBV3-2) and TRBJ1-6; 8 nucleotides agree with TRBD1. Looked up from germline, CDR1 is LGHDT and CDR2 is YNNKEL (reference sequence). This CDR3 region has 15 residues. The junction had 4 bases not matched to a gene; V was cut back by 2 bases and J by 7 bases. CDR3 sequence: CASSQTGTGNSPLHF. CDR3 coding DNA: TGTGCCAGCAGCCAAACCGGGACAGGCAATTCACCCCTCCACTTT.

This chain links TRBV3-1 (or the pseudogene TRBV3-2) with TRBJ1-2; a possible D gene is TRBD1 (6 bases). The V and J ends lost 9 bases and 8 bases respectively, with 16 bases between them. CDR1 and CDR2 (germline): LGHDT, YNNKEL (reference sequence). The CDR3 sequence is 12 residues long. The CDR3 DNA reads TGTGCCAGTCTAAACAGGGTAGGAGGCTACACCTTC. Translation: CASLNRVGGYTF.

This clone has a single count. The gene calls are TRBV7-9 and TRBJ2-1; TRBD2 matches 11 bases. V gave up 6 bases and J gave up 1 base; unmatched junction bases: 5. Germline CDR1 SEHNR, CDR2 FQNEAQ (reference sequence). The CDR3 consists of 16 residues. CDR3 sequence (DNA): TGTGCCAGCAGATTTAGCGGGGGGGCATCCTACAATGAGCAGTTCTTC. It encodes CASRFSGGASYNEQFF.

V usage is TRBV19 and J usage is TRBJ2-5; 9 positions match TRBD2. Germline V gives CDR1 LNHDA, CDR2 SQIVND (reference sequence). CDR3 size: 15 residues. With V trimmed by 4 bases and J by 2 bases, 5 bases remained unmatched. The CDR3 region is CASSTGLALQETQYF. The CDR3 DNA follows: TGTGCCAGTAGTACTGGACTAGCGTTACAAGAGACCCAGTACTTC. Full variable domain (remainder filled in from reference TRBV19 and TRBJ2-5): DGGITQSPKYLFRKEGQNVTLSCEQNLNHDAMYWYRQDPGQGLRLIYYSQIVNDFQKGDIAEGYSVSREKKESFPLTVTSAQKNPTAFYLCASSTGLALQETQYFGPGTRLLVL.

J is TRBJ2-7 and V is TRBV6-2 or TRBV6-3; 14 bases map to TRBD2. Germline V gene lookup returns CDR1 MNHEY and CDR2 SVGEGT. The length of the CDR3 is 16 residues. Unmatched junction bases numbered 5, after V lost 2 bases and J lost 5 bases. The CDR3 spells CASSYGGLAGGDEQYF. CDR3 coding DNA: TGTGCCAGCAGTTACGGCGGACTAGCGGGGGGAGACGAGCAGTACTTC.

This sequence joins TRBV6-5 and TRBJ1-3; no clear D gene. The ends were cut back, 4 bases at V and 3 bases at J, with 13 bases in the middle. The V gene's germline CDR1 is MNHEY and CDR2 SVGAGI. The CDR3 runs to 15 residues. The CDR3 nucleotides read TGTGCCAGCAGTTTGGGGAGGTTTAGTGGAAACACCATATATTTT. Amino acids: CASSLGRFSGNTIYF.